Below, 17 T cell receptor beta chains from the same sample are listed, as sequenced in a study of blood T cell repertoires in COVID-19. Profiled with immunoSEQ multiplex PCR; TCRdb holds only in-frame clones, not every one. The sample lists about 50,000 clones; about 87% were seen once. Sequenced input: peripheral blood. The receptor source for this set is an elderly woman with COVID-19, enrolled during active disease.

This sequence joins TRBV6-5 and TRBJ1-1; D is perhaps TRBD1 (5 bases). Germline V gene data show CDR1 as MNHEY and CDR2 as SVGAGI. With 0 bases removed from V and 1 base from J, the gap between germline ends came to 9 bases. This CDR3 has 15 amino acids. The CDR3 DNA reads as TGTGCCAGCAGTTACTCGTGGCAGGGGAACACTGAAGCTTTCTTT. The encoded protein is CASSYSWQGNTEAFF.

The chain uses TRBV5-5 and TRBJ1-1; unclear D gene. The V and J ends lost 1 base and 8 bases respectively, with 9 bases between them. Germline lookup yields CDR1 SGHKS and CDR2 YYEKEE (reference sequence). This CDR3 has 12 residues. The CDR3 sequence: CASSLSEAEAFF. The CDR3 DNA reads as TGTGCCAGCAGCTTGTCGGAGGCAGAAGCTTTCTTT. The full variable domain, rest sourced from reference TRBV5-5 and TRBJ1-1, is DAGVTQSPTHLIKTRGQQVTLRCSPISGHKSVSWYQQVLGQGPQFIFQYYEKEERGRGNFPDRFSARQFPNYSSELNVNALLLGDSALYLCASSLSEAEAFFGQGTRLTVV.

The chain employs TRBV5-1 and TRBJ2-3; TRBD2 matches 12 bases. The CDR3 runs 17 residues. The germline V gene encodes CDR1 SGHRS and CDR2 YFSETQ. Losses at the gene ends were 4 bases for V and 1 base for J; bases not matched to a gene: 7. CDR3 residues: CASSRLAGVSGTDTQYF. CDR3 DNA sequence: TGCGCCAGCAGCCGACTAGCGGGAGTCTCTGGCACAGATACGCAGTATTTT.

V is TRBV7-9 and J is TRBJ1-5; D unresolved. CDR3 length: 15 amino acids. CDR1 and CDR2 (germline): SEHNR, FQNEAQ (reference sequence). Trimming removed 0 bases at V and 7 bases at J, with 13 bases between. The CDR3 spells CASSLAGITGQPQHF. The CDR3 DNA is TGTGCCAGCAGCTTAGCTGGGATAACGGGGCAGCCCCAGCATTTT.

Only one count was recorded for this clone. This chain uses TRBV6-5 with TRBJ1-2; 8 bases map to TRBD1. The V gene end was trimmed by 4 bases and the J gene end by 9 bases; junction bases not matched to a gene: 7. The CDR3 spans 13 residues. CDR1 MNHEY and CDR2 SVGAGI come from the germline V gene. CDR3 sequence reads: CASSFGQGDRYTF. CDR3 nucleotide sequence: TGTGCCAGCAGTTTTGGACAGGGAGATCGCTACACCTTC.

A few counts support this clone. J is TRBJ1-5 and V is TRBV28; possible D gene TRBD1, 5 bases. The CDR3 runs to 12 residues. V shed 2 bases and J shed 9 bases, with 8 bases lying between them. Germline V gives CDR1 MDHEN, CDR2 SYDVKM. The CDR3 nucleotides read TGTGCCAGCAGTTTAGGGGCTGGGCCCCAGCATTTT. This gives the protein CASSLGAGPQHF.

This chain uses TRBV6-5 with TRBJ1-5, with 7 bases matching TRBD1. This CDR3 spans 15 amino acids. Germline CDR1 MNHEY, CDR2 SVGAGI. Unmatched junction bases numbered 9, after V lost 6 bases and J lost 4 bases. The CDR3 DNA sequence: TGTGCCAGCAGCCTTACGGCAGGGGGGAATCAGCCCCAGCATTTT. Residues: CASSLTAGGNQPQHF.

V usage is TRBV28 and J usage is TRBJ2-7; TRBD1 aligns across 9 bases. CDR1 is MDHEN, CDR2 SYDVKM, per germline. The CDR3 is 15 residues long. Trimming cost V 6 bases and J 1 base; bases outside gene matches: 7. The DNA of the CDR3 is TGTGCCAGCAGCCATCCCGGGACAGGGTCCTACGAGCAGTACTTC. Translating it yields CASSHPGTGSYEQYF.

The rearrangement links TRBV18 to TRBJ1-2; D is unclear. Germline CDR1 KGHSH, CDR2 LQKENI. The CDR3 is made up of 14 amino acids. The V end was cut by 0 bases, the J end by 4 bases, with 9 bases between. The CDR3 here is CASSPPEVFYGYTF. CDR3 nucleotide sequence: TGTGCCAGCTCACCACCTGAGGTTTTCTATGGCTACACCTTC.

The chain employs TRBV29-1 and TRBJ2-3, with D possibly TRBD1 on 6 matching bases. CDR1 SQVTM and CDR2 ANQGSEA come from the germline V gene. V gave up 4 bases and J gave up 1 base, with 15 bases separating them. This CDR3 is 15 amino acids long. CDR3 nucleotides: TGCAGCGTTGCCCTATCAGGGGCACGCACAGATACGCAGTATTTT. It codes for CSVALSGARTDTQYF.

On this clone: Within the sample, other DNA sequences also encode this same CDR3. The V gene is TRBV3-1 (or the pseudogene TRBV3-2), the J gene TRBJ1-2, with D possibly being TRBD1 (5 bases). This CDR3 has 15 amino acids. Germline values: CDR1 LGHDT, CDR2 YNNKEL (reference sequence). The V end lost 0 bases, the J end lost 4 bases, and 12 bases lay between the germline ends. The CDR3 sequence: CASSQDGRGGYGYTF. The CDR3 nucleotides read TGTGCCAGCAGCCAAGATGGTAGGGGCGGCTATGGCTACACCTTC.

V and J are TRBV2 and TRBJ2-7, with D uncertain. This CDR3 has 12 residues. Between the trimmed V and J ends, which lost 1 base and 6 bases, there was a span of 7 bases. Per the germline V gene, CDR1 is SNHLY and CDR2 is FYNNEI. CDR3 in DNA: TGTGCCAGCAGTGAAGATCTAGGCGAGCAGTACTTC. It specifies CASSEDLGEQYF. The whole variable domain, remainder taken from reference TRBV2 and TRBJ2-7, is EPEVTQTPSHQVTQMGQEVILRCVPISNHLYFYWYRQILGQKVEFLVSFYNNEISEKSEIFDDQFSVERPDGSNFTLKIRSTKLEDSAMYFCASSEDLGEQYFGPGTRLTVT.

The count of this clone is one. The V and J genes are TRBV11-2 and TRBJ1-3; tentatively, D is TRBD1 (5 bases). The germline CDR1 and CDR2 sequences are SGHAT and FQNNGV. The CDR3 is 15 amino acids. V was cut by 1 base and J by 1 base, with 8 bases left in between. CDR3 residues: CASSLGQPSGNTIYF. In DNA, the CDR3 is TGTGCCAGCAGCTTAGGACAGCCTTCTGGAAACACCATATATTTT.

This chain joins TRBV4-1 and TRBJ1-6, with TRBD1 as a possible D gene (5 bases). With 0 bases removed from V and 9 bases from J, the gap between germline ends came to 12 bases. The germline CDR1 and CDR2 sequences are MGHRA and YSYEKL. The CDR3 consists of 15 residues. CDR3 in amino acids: CASSQDWDGGSPLHF. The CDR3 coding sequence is TGCGCCAGCAGCCAAGATTGGGACGGGGGTTCACCCCTCCACTTT.

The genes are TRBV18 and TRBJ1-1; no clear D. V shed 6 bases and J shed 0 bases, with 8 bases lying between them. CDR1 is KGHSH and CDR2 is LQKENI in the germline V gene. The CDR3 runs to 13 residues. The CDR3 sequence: CASSTGMNTEAFF. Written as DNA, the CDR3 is TGTGCCAGCTCCACCGGGATGAACACTGAAGCTTTCTTT.

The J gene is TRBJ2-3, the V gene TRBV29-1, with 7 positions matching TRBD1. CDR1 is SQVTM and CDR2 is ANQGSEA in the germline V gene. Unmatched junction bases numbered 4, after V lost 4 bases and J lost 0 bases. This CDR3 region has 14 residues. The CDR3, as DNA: TGCAGCGTTGTCCGGGACAGAAGCACAGATACGCAGTATTTT. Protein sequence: CSVVRDRSTDTQYF.

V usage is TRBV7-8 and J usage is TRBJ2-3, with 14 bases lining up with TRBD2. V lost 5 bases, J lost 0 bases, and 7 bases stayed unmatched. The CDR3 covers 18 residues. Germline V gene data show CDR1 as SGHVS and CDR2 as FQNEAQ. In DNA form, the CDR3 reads TGTGCCAGCAGCGTGGGACTAGCGGGAGTAGCAAGCACAGATACGCAGTATTTT. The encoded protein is CASSVGLAGVASTDTQYF.